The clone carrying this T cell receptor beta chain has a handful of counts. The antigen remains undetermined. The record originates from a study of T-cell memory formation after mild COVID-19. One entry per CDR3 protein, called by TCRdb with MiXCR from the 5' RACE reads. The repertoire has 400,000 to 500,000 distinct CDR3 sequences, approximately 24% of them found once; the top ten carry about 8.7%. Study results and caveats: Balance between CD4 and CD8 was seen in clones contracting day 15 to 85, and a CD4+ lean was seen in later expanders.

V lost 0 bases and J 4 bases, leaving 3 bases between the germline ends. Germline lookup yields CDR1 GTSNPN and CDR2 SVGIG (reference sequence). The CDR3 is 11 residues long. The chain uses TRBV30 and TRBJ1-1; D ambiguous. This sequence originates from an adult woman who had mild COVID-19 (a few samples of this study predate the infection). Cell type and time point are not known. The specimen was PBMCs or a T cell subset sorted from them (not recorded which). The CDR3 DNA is TGTGCCTGGAGTGTATCCACTGAAGCTTTCTTT. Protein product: CAWSVSTEAFF.